The clone carrying this T cell receptor (beta chain) was counted a single time. The multiple sclerosis controls were treatment-naive patients affected by stable or active relapsing-remitting disease. This CDR3 has 13 amino acids. From germline, CDR1 is SGHTA and CDR2 FQGTGA. Trimming pared 3 bases from V and 0 bases from J, leaving 5 bases between. About 0.5 to 1 ug RNA was reverse transcribed with random hexamers. Amplification of TCR beta CDR3 was carried out by immunoSEQ multiplex PCR, which covered 54 Vbeta and 13 Jbeta segments. TCRdb passed the immunoSEQ multiplex PCR reads through MiXCR, listing each CDR3 protein once. The data hold approximately 80,000 distinct CDR3 sequences, with roughly nine tenths observed a single time. The data are from a study of CD8 T cells in Susac syndrome.

The specimen sequenced was CD8+ T cells from PBMCs. The receptor was isolated from a human donor with multiple sclerosis. The V and J genes are TRBV7-3 and TRBJ1-1, with D unresolved. CDR3 sequence reads: CASSFSLNTEAFF. As DNA, the CDR3 is TGTGCCAGCAGCTTCTCGCTGAACACTGAAGCTTTCTTT.